This T cell receptor (beta chain) was captured by sequencing in a study of beta chain features in type 1 diabetes. Study observations and caveats: Across patients, naive, central memory and Treg TCRB repertoires exhibited apparently greater similarity than was observed across healthy donors. Moderate but significant shortening of TCRB CDR3s was recorded in all four CD4+ subsets from Type 1 diabetes patients. The study found fewer insertions and more deletions at VDJ junctions in type 1 diabetes patients.

One heparinised draw of blood, averaging around 120 mL, came from each donor. In regard to this clone: What it binds is not known.

Of the isolated RNA, all was reverse transcribed, and so the sequenced material was expressed TCRB transcripts. TCRdb's table, derived via immunoSEQ multiplex PCR, lists solely in-frame clones and lacks some. The top ten hold about 0.089% of the sample, which has about 160,000 clones, 63% seen once. CDR1 and CDR2 from the germline V gene are SNHLY and FYNNEI. The trim removed 8 bases at V and 3 bases at J, leaving 7 bases unmatched. The CDR3 has 14 residues. The sequence came from a young man with type 1 diabetes. The rearrangement uses TRBV2 and TRBJ2-5; 9 bases agree with TRBD1. The sample taken for sequencing was naive CD4+ T cells from blood. The CDR3 DNA follows: TGTGCCAGCTCTATGCGACAGGGGGAAGAGACCCAGTACTTC. Amino acids: CASSMRQGEETQYF.